This T cell receptor (beta chain) was captured in a study of cytomegalovirus exposure and HLA in healthy donors. This clone was picked up a small number of times. The PCR employed 60 Vbeta primers together with 13 Jbeta primers. Data came from immunoSEQ multiplex PCR; TCRdb stores just in-frame clones and leaves some out. The sample has 90,000 to 120,000 clones; about 74% are singletons. Sequenced input: PBMCs. This sequence originates from a female donor in good health and CMV-seropositive.

CDR3 loop: CASSSDRPSSYNSPLHF. The CDR3 region has the DNA TGTGCCAGCAGCTCGGACAGGCCCAGCTCCTATAATTCACCCCTCCACTTT. V and J are TRBV7-8 and TRBJ1-6; 7 nucleotides line up with TRBD1. Germline lookup yields CDR1 SGHVS and CDR2 FQNEAQ. The CDR3 runs 17 residues. The V segment lost 4 bases and the J segment 0 bases; nucleotides outside the gene matches: 6. Together with reference TRBV7-8 and TRBJ1-6, the CDR3 gives the full variable domain: GAGVSQSPRYKVAKRGQDVALRCDPISGHVSLFWYQQALGQGPEFLTYFQNEAQLDKSGLPSDRFFAERPEGSVSTLKIQRTQQEDSAVYLCASSSDRPSSYNSPLHFGNGTRLTVT.